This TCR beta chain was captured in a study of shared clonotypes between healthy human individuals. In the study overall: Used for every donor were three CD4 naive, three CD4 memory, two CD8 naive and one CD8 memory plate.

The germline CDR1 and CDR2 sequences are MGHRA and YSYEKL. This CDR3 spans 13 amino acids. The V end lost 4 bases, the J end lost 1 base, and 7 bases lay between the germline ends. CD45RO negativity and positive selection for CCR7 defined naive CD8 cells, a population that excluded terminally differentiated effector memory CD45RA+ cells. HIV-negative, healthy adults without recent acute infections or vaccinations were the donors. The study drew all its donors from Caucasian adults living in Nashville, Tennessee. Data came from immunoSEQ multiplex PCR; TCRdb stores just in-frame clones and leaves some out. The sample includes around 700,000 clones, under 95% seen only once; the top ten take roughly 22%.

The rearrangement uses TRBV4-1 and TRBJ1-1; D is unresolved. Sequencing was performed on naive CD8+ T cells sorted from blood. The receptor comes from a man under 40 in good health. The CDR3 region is CASSLLGNTEAFF. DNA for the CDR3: TGCGCCAGCAGCCTACTGGGGAACACTGAAGCTTTCTTT.